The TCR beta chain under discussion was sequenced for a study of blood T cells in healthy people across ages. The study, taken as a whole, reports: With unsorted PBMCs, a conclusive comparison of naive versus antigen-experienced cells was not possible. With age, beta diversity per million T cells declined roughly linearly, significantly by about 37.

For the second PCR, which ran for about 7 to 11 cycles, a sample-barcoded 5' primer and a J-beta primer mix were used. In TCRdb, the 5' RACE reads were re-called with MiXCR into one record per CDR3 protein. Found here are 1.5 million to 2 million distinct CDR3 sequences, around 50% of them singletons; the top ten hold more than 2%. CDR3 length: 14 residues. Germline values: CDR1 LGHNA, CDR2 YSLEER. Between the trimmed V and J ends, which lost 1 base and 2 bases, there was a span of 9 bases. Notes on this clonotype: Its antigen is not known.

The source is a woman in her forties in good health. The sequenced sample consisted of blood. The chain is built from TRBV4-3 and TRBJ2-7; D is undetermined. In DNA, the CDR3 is TGCGCCAGCAGCCAAGGGGTAGGCCCCTACGAGCAGTACTTC. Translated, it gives CASSQGVGPYEQYF.